The 21 T cell receptor beta chains below were found in one sample sequenced in a study of beta chain features in type 1 diabetes. No cognate antigen is known for these TCRs. What was sequenced were expressed TCRB transcripts, since all of the isolated RNA had been reverse transcribed. The table came from immunoSEQ multiplex PCR; TCRdb's copy has only in-frame clones and leaves some out. The sample gives under 850,000 clones, over 10% of which show up once; less than 0.025% is in the top ten. Broader study findings: Type 1 diabetes patients had moderately but significantly shorter TCRB CDR3s in all four CD4+ subsets.

Sequencing used naive CD4+ T cells from blood. These receptors originate from a man between 18 and 29 years old with type 1 diabetes.

The chain recombines TRBV27 with TRBJ1-1, with D perhaps TRBD1 (6 bases). The CDR3 is 14 residues long. Trimming left V 4 bases short and J 6 bases short, with 15 bases between. In germline, CDR1 is MNHEY, CDR2 SMNVEV (reference sequence). CDR3 amino acids: CASSSRRGRAEAFF. CDR3 nucleotides: TGTGCCAGCAGTTCCCGGAGGGGGAGGGCTGAAGCTTTCTTT.

This clone came up a few times. The genes are TRBV28 and TRBJ1-2; D is perhaps TRBD1 (6 bases). Trimming took 10 bases from V and 8 from J, leaving 32 bases between them. This CDR3 comprises 17 residues. The germline V gene encodes CDR1 MDHEN and CDR2 SYDVKM. CDR3 DNA: TGTGCCACTGTTTGGGGTGCCGGGGGCAGGGACGGTTACGGCTACACCTTC. This encodes CATVWGAGGRDGYGYTF.

The chain has TRBV11-3 and TRBJ1-6; D perhaps matches TRBD1 (5 bases). The CDR3 spans 15 residues. Germline V gene sequence: CDR1 SGHNT, CDR2 YENEEA. V was cut by 5 bases and J by 6 bases, with 14 bases left in between. This CDR3 is CASSQGHFANSPLHF. The CDR3 region has the DNA TGTGCCAGCAGCCAAGGACATTTCGCTAATTCACCCCTCCACTTT.

This clone came up a few times. The chain carries TRBV10-3 and TRBJ2-3; 8 nucleotides align to TRBD2. CDR3 length equals 15 residues. Germline assignment: CDR1 ENHRY and CDR2 SYGVKD. After removal of 6 bases from V and 0 bases from J, the junction contained 5 bases not matched to a gene. The CDR3 here is CAIRDLAGSTDTQYF. The CDR3 DNA sequence: TGTGCCATCAGGGATTTAGCGGGGAGCACAGATACGCAGTATTTT.

The rearrangement links TRBV9 to TRBJ1-1; D remains unclear. The CDR3 is 16 amino acids. Germline CDR1 SGDLS, CDR2 YYNGEE. Trimming removed 2 bases at V and 6 bases at J, with 20 bases between. CDR3 loop: CASSVATDQPLAEAFF. The CDR3, as DNA: TGTGCCAGCAGCGTTGCCACAGACCAGCCCCTCGCTGAAGCTTTCTTT. The complete variable domain, with remaining parts taken from reference TRBV9 and TRBJ1-1, reads DSGVTQTPKHLITATGQRVTLRCSPRSGDLSVYWYQQSLDQGLQFLIQYYNGEERAKGNILERFSAQQFPDLHSELNLSSLELGDSALYFCASSVATDQPLAEAFFGQGTRLTVV.

This clone occurred once. The chain employs TRBV6-5 and TRBJ2-1; D uncertain. Trimming left V 2 bases short and J 5 bases short, with 10 bases between. The CDR3 length is 14 residues. Germline V CDR1 and CDR2: MNHEY, SVGAGI. In DNA form, the CDR3 reads TGTGCCAGCAGTTACGGGCAGGCCAACAATGAGCAGTTCTTC. It codes for CASSYGQANNEQFF.

In its sample, this clone was seen a few times. Other DNA sequences in this specimen translate into the identical CDR3. For the CDR3, the DNA is TGTGCCTGGAGCGCCCCCAGACAGCCCCAGCATTTT. It translates to CAWSAPRQPQHF. The rearrangement uses TRBV30 and TRBJ1-5; D uncertain. CDR1 and CDR2 from the germline V gene are GTSNPN and SVGIG (reference sequence). This CDR3 has 12 residues. The V end was cut by 3 bases, the J end by 7 bases, with 10 bases between.

The genes are TRBV5-8 and TRBJ1-6; TRBD1 might be the D (6 bases). This CDR3 comprises 14 residues. CDR1 is SGHTS, CDR2 YDEGEE, per germline. V was clipped by 0 bases and J by 7 bases, with 8 bases between them. The CDR3 DNA sequence: TGTGCCAGCAGCTTGGGACAGGTGAATTCACCCCTCCACTTT. As protein: CASSLGQVNSPLHF.

V is TRBV5-8 and J is TRBJ1-5; 7 bases match TRBD1. The CDR3 totals 13 residues. Germline V gene sequence: CDR1 SGHTS, CDR2 YDEGEE. V lost 5 bases and J lost 5; bases outside the gene matches: 4. The CDR3 DNA reads TGTGCCAGCAGGCAACAGGGGTATCAGCCCCAGCATTTT. This codes for CASRQQGYQPQHF.

This clone has only a few counts. The CDR3 is CASGFSGRSNQPQHF. In DNA, the CDR3 is TGTGCCAGCGGGTTTTCGGGGCGAAGCAATCAGCCCCAGCATTTT. The rearrangement links TRBV2 to TRBJ1-5; D possibly corresponds to TRBD1 (5 bases). This CDR3 comprises 15 residues. V was trimmed by 8 bases and J by 1 base, leaving 15 bases between them. The germline gives CDR1 SNHLY, CDR2 FYNNEI.

Only a few counts were recorded for this clone. The rearrangement uses TRBV7-2 and TRBJ2-3; 7 positions agree with TRBD1. Germline CDR1 is SGHTA and CDR2 is FQGNSA. The CDR3 is 13 amino acids. Unmatched junction bases numbered 10, after V lost 5 bases and J lost 11 bases. In DNA form, the CDR3 reads TGTGCCAGCAGCAACCGACAGGGTGTTGGGCAGTATTTT. It codes for CASSNRQGVGQYF. Variable domain in full (rest from reference TRBV7-2 and TRBJ2-3): GAGVSQSPSNKVTEKGKDVELRCDPISGHTALYWYRQSLGQGLEFLIYFQGNSAPDKSGLPSDRFSAERTGGSVSTLTIQRTQQEDSAVYLCASSNRQGVGQYFGPGTRLTVL.

This sequence joins TRBV6-5 and TRBJ1-4; D possibly corresponds to TRBD1 (5 bases). CDR1 MNHEY and CDR2 SVGAGI come from the germline V gene. This CDR3 region has 15 residues. Trimming removed 0 bases at V and 2 bases at J, with 7 bases between. CDR3 loop: CASSYSTETNEKLFF. CDR3 bases: TGTGCCAGCAGTTACTCGACAGAGACTAATGAAAAACTGTTTTTT.

A few counts support this clone. The chain carries TRBV4-1 and TRBJ2-1; perhaps TRBD1 as D (6 bases). V was pared by 1 base and J by 1 base, with 14 bases between. Germline V gives CDR1 MGHRA, CDR2 YSYEKL. The CDR3 has 17 residues. CDR3: CASSQAVQGWSYNEQFF. The CDR3 DNA sequence: TGCGCCAGCAGCCAAGCGGTCCAGGGGTGGTCCTACAATGAGCAGTTCTTC.

This clone was counted only a few times. This sequence joins TRBV11-2 and TRBJ2-4, with D tentatively TRBD1 (6 bases). Per the germline V gene, CDR1 is SGHAT and CDR2 is FQNNGV. V lost 5 bases, J lost 9 bases, and 11 bases lay in between. The CDR3 is made up of 12 amino acids. In nucleotides, the CDR3 is TGTGCCAGCAGCGCCTCAGGGGCCATTCAGTACTTC. Its translation is CASSASGAIQYF. The full variable domain, with the rest looked up from reference TRBV11-2 and TRBJ2-4, is EAGVAQSPRYKIIEKRQSVAFWCNPISGHATLYWYQQILGQGPKLLIQFQNNGVVDDSQLPKDRFSAERLKGVDSTLKIQPAKLEDSAVYLCASSASGAIQYFGAGTRLSVL.

V and J are TRBV28 and TRBJ1-5, with TRBD1 matching over 7 bases. CDR1 and CDR2 (germline): MDHEN, SYDVKM. This CDR3 has 17 residues. Trimming cost V 4 bases and J 3 bases; bases outside gene matches: 12. This chain's CDR3 is CASSYYAGTDVNQPQHF. In DNA form, the CDR3 reads TGTGCCAGCAGTTACTATGCCGGGACAGATGTCAATCAGCCCCAGCATTTT.

The sample holds a few counts of this clone. This chain uses TRBV7-2 with TRBJ2-7, with 12 bases lining up with TRBD1. CDR1 SGHTA and CDR2 FQGNSA come from the germline V gene. Trimming took 10 bases from V and 5 from J; bases not matched to a gene: 6. This CDR3 has 13 amino acids. The CDR3: CANSRDRGHEQYF. In DNA, the CDR3 is TGTGCCAACTCCCGGGACAGGGGGCACGAGCAGTACTTC.

The chain links TRBV6-5 to TRBJ1-2; D gene uncertain. The V end was cut by 2 bases, the J end by 4 bases, with 17 bases between. This CDR3 contains 16 residues. Germline V lookup: CDR1 MNHEY, CDR2 SVGAGI. This CDR3 is CASSYEIPGSPYGYTF. CDR3 nucleotide sequence: TGTGCCAGCAGTTACGAAATCCCTGGCAGCCCCTATGGCTACACCTTC.

This clone was observed a handful of times. The chain carries TRBV7-9 and TRBJ2-7; D is unclear. V was shortened by 4 bases and J by 0 bases, with 7 bases between the two germline ends. CDR1 SEHNR and CDR2 FQNEAQ come from the germline V gene (reference sequence). CDR3 length equals 13 residues. CDR3 DNA sequence: TGTGCCAGCAGCTCCCAAAGCTCCTACGAGCAGTACTTC. It encodes CASSSQSSYEQYF.

DNA of the CDR3: TGTGCCAGCAGCGCCCCTGGGGGGCGAACCTACGAGCAGTACTTC. Protein product: CASSAPGGRTYEQYF. V usage is TRBV7-2 and J usage is TRBJ2-7; D assignment may be TRBD1 or TRBD2 (6 bases each). Germline V lookup: CDR1 SGHTA, CDR2 FQGNSA. Trimming took off 5 bases at V and 2 bases at J, with 16 bases between the two ends. This CDR3 spans 15 amino acids. The entire variable domain, with the rest obtained from reference TRBV7-2 and TRBJ2-7, is as follows: GAGVSQSPSNKVTEKGKDVELRCDPISGHTALYWYRQSLGQGLEFLIYFQGNSAPDKSGLPSDRFSAERTGGSVSTLTIQRTQQEDSAVYLCASSAPGGRTYEQYFGPGTRLTVT.

This clone was detected a few times. The chain combines TRBV18 with TRBJ2-1; D might be TRBD1 (5 bases). V dropped 1 base and J dropped 8 bases, with 15 bases sitting between them. This CDR3 has 15 residues. Looked up from germline, CDR1 is KGHSH and CDR2 is LQKENI. In DNA form, the CDR3 reads TGTGCCAGCTCACCACAAGACAGTAGTTGGGATGAGCAGTTCTTC. Amino acids: CASSPQDSSWDEQFF.

In its sample, this clone was seen a few times. The chain uses TRBV6-5 and TRBJ2-5; a weak D match, TRBD2 (6 bases). The CDR3 is 15 amino acids. Trimming stripped 0 bases from V and 3 bases from J, with 11 bases between. From germline, CDR1 is MNHEY and CDR2 SVGAGI. CDR3 DNA: TGTGCCAGCAGTTACTCCGGGAGAGGGAAAGAGACCCAGTACTTC. This sequence encodes CASSYSGRGKETQYF.